This T cell receptor (beta chain) is from a study of shared clonotypes between healthy human individuals. Across the study: The study drew on two women and three men aged 18 to 49 as donors.

Comments on this clone: No antigen is known for it.

Nashville, Tennessee was home to all donors, who were Caucasian adults. Points from the study as a whole: The sole specimen, blood, was sampled, and tissue repertoires likely differ.

Authors' analysis steps: Junction-only sequences without quality scores were provided by ImmunoSEQ, so filtering was different. The data were produced by immunoSEQ multiplex PCR, yet TCRdb's version contains in-frame clones alone and is incomplete. The V and J calls and clone size were taken over from that table, and D and trimming were inferred from the DNA. The table shows approximately 460,000 clones, with 77% occurring only once. Germline CDR1 reads SQVTM; CDR2 reads ANQGSEA. The CDR3 covers 12 residues. V lost 7 bases to trimming and J lost 5 bases, with 14 bases between them. Sequencing input: PBMCs. The chain links TRBV29-1 to TRBJ2-5; a weak D match, TRBD2 (6 bases). This receptor was taken from a woman aged 40 to 50 in good health. Some clones in this sample may be carry-over from other donors' samples. The CDR3 nucleotides are TGCAGCGCCCCAGGAGGGCCCGAGACCCAGTACTTC. Translating gives CSAPGGPETQYF.